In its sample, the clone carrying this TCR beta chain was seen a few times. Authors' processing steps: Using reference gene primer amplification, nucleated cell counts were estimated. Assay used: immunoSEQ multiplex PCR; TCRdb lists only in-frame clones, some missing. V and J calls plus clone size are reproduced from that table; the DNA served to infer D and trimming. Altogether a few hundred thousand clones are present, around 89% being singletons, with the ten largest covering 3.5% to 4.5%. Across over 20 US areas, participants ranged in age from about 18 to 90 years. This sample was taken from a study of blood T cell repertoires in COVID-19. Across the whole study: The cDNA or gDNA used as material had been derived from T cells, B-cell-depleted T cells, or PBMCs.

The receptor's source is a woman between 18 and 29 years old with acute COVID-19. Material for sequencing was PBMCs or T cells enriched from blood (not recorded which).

The DNA of the CDR3 is TGTGCCAGTAGTAAGACTAGCACAGATACGCAGTATTTT. Its protein product is CASSKTSTDTQYF. The chain is built from TRBV19 and TRBJ2-3, with D uncertain. Germline CDR1 LNHDA, CDR2 SQIVND (reference sequence). This CDR3 has 13 residues. The germline V and J ends were trimmed by 4 bases and 0 bases, with 5 bases remaining between them.